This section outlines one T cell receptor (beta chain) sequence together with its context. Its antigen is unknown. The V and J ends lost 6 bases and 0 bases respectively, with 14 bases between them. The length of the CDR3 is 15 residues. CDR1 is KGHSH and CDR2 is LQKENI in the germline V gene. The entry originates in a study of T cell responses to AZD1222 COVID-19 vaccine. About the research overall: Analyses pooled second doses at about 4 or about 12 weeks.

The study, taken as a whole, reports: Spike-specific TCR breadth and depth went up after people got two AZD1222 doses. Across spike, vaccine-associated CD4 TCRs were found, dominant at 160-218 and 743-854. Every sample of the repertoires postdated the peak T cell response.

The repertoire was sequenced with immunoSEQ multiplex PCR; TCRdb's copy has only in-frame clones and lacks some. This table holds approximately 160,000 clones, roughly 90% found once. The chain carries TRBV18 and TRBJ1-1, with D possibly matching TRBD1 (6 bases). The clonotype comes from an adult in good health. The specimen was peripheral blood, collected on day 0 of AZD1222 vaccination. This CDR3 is CASSSTQGMNTEAFF. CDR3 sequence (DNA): TGTGCCAGCTCCTCCACACAGGGTATGAACACTGAAGCTTTCTTT.